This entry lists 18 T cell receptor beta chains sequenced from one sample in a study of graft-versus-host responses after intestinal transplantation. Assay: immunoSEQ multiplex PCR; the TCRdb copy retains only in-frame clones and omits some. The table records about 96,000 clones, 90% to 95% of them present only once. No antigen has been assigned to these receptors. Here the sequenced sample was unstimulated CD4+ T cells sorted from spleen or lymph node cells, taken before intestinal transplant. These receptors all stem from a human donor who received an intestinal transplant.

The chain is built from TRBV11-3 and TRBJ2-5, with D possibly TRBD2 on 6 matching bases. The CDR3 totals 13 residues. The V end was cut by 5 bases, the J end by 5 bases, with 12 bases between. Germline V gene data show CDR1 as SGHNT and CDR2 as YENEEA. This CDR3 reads CASSRPSAETQYF. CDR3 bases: TGTGCCAGCAGCCGACCTAGCGCCGAGACCCAGTACTTC. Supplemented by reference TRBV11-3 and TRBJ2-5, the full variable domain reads EAGVVQSPRYKIIEKKQPVAFWCNPISGHNTLYWYLQNLGQGPELLIRYENEEAVDDSQLPKDRFSAERLKGVDSTLKIQPAELGDSAVYLCASSRPSAETQYFGPGTRLLVL.

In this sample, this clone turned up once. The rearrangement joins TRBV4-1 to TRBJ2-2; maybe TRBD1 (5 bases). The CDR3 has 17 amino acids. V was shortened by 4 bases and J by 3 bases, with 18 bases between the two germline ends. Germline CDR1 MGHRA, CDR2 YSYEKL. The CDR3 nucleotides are TGCGCCAGCAGCCGACAGAACAAGCCCCGAGACACCGGGGAGCTGTTTTTT. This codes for CASSRQNKPRDTGELFF.

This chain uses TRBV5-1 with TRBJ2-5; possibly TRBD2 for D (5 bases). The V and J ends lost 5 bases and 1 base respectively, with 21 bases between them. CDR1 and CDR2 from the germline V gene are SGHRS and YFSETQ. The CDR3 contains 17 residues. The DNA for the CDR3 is TGCGCCAGCAGGTCCAGAGGCGAGCGGTTGATCCAAGAGACCCAGTACTTC. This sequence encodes CASRSRGERLIQETQYF.

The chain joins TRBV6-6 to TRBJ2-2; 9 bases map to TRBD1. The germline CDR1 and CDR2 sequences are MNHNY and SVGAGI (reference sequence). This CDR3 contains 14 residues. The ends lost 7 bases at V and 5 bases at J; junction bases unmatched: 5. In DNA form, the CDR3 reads TGTGCCAGCAAGGACAGGGGCGGGACCGGGGAGCTGTTTTTT. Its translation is CASKDRGGTGELFF.

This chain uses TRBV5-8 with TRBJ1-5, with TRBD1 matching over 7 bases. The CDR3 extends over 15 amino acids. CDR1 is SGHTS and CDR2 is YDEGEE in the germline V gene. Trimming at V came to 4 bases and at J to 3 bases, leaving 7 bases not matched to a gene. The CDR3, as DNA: TGTGCCAGCAGCCCCGGGACAGCCTACAATCAGCCCCAGCATTTT. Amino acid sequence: CASSPGTAYNQPQHF.

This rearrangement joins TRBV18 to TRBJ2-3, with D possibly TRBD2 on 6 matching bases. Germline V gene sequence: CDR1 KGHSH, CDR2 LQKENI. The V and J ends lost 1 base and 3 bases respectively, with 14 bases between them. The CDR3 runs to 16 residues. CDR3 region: CASSPREVGGTDTQYF. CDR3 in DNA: TGTGCCAGCTCACCACGTGAGGTGGGAGGAACAGATACGCAGTATTTT.

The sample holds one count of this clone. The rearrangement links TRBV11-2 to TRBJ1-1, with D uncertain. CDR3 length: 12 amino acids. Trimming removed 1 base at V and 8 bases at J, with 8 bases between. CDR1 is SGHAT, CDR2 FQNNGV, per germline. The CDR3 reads CASSLARLEAFF. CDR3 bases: TGTGCCAGCAGCTTAGCCAGGCTCGAAGCTTTCTTT.

The CDR3 DNA sequence: TGTGCCTGGAACCCGGGGAACTATGGCTACACCTTC. This codes for CAWNPGNYGYTF. V is TRBV30 and J is TRBJ1-2; D unresolved. The CDR3 loop spans 12 amino acids. The V gene's germline CDR1 is GTSNPN and CDR2 SVGIG (reference sequence). Trimming left V 4 bases short and J 2 bases short, with 8 bases between.

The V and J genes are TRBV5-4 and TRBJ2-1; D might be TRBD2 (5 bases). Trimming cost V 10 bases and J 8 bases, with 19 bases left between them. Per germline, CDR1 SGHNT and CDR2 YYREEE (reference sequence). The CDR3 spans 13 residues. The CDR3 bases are TGTGCCTACAGTGGGAGAAACAAAGATGAGCAGTTCTTC. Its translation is CAYSGRNKDEQFF.

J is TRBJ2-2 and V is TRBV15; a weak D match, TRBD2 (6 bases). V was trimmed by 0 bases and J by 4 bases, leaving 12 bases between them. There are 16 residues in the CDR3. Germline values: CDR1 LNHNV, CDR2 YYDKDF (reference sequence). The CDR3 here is CATSREQRVTTGELFF. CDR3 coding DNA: TGTGCCACCAGCAGAGAGCAGCGGGTTACCACCGGGGAGCTGTTTTTT.

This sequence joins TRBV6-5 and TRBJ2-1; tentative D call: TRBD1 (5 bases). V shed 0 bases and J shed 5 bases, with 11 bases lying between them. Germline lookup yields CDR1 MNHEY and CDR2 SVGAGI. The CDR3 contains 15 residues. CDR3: CASSYSDRRHNEQFF. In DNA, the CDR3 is TGTGCCAGCAGTTACTCCGACAGAAGGCACAATGAGCAGTTCTTC.

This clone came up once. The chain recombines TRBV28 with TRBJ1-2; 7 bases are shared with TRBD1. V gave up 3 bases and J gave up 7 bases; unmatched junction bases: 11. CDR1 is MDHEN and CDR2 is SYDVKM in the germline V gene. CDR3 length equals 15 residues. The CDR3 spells CASSFPRTGDRGYTF. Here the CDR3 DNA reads TGTGCCAGCAGTTTCCCTAGAACAGGGGATCGTGGCTACACCTTC.

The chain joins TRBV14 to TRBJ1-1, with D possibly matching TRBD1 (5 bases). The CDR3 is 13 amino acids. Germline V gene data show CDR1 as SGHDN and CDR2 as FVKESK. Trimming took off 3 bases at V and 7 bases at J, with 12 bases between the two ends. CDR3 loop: CASSHQRGFEAFF. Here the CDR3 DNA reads TGTGCCAGCAGCCACCAGCGGGGCTTTGAAGCTTTCTTT. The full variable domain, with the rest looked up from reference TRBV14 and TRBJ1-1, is EAGVTQFPSHSVIEKGQTVTLRCDPISGHDNLYWYRRVMGKEIKFLLHFVKESKQDESGMPNNRFLAERTGGTYSTLKVQPAELEDSGVYFCASSHQRGFEAFFGQGTRLTVV.

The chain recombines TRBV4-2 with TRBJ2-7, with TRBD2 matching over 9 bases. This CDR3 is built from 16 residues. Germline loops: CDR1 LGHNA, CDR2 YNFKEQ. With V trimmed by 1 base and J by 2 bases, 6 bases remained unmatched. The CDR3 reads CASSQVLAGGTYEQYF. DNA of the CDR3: TGTGCCAGCAGCCAAGTCCTGGCGGGGGGGACCTACGAGCAGTACTTC.

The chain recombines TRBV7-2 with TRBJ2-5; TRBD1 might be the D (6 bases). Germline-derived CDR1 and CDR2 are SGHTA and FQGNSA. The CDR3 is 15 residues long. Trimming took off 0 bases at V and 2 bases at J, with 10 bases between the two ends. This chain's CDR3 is CASSLALGGQETQYF. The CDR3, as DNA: TGTGCCAGCAGCTTAGCGCTAGGGGGACAAGAGACCCAGTACTTC.

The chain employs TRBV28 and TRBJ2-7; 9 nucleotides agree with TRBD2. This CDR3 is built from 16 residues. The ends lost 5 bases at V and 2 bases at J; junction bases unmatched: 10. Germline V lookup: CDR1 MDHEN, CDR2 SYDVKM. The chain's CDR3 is CASSLLGSGSAYEQYF. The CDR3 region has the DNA TGTGCCAGCAGTCTGCTCGGTAGCGGGAGCGCCTACGAGCAGTACTTC.

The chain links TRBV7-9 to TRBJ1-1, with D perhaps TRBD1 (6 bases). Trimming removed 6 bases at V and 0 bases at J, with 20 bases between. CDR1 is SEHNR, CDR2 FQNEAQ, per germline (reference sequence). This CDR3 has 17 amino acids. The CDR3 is CASSRGRQTSMNTEAFF. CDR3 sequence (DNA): TGTGCCAGCAGTAGGGGGAGACAGACAAGTATGAACACTGAAGCTTTCTTT. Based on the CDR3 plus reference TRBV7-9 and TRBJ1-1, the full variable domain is DTGVSQNPRHKITKRGQNVTFRCDPISEHNRLYWYRQTLGQGPEFLTYFQNEAQLEKSRLLSDRFSAERPKGSFSTLEIQRTEQGDSAMYLCASSRGRQTSMNTEAFFGQGTRLTVV.

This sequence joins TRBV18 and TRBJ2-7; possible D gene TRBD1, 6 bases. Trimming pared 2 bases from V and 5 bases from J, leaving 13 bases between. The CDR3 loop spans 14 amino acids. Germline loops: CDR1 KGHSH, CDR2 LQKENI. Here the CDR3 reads CASSPMGRGHEQYF. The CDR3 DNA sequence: TGTGCCAGCTCACCAATGGGCAGGGGTCACGAGCAGTACTTC.